This T cell receptor (beta chain) was sequenced during a study of blood T cells in healthy people across ages. Points from the study as a whole: Strong correlation existed between TCR beta diversity and naive T cell percentage.

This CDR3 comprises 14 residues. The V segment lost 7 bases and the J segment 8 bases; nucleotides outside the gene matches: 8. Per germline, CDR1 MDHEN and CDR2 SYDVKM. Of note for this clonotype: Its antigen remains unidentified.

Using a J-beta primer mix together with a sample-barcoded 5' primer, a second PCR was run for about 6 to 11 cycles. No fewer than 3 million CDR3-containing paired-end reads came from each sample. One entry per CDR3 protein, called by TCRdb with MiXCR from the 5' RACE reads. The sample holds hundreds of thousands of distinct CDR3 sequences, roughly 44% seen once. The origin of this receptor is a man in his 60s in good health. Sequenced: blood. The chain joins TRBV28 to TRBJ2-1; TRBD1 matches 10 bases. The CDR3 spells CASNRDRGFDEQFF. CDR3 coding DNA: TGTGCCAGCAACCGGGACAGGGGTTTCGATGAGCAGTTCTTC.